These 19 T cell receptor beta chains were sequenced from one sample in a study of blood T cell repertoires in COVID-19. This table comes from immunoSEQ multiplex PCR, and its TCRdb copy is limited to in-frame clones, with some not included. The sample shows 200,000 to 250,000 clones, around 89% of them seen only once. The sample taken for sequencing was PBMCs or T cells enriched from blood (not recorded which). The receptors come from a man aged 45-60 years who had been exposed to COVID-19.

The V call is TRBV29-1, the J call TRBJ2-1; 7 nucleotides align to TRBD2. Germline lookup yields CDR1 SQVTM and CDR2 ANQGSEA. CDR3 length: 13 residues. Germline trimming cut 4 bases from V and 7 bases from J; bases unmatched to any gene: 7. The CDR3 nucleotides are TGCAGCGTTGGAGCGGGATCTGGAAATGAGCAGTTCTTC. Encoded protein: CSVGAGSGNEQFF.

The chain carries TRBV5-8 and TRBJ1-2, with D hard to call. Trimming shortened V by 0 bases and J by 4 bases, and 10 bases separated the two germline ends. The CDR3 covers 14 residues. CDR1 and CDR2 (germline): SGHTS, YDEGEE. CDR3 sequence (DNA): TGTGCCAGCAGCTTGGGAGGATATCTCTATGGCTACACCTTC. Its protein is CASSLGGYLYGYTF.

The chain couples TRBV29-1 to TRBJ2-1; D is perhaps TRBD2 (7 bases). Germline V gene sequence: CDR1 SQVTM, CDR2 ANQGSEA. Trimming removed 0 bases from V and 0 bases from J, with 12 bases in between. The CDR3 is made up of 16 amino acids. DNA for the CDR3: TGCAGCGTTGAAGAGGGTAGGGGGGGCTCCTACAATGAGCAGTTCTTC. The encoded protein is CSVEEGRGGSYNEQFF.

V and J are TRBV19 and TRBJ2-5, with D possibly TRBD2 on 6 matching bases. Germline lookup yields CDR1 LNHDA and CDR2 SQIVND (reference sequence). Between the trimmed V and J ends, which lost 1 base and 4 bases, there was a span of 7 bases. The CDR3 loop spans 13 amino acids. The chain's CDR3 is CASSIVSGETQYF. The CDR3 nucleotides read TGTGCCAGTAGTATAGTTAGCGGAGAGACCCAGTACTTC.

CDR3 nucleotide sequence: TGTGCCATCAGTGAGAGACAGGGGATGGCGGACAACTATGGCTACACCTTC. Translated, it gives CAISERQGMADNYGYTF. This chain joins TRBV10-3 and TRBJ1-2; 8 positions agree with TRBD1. This CDR3 contains 17 residues. Germline V lookup: CDR1 ENHRY, CDR2 SYGVKD. Trimming at V came to 2 bases and at J to 2 bases, leaving 10 bases not matched to a gene.

The chain is built from TRBV29-1 and TRBJ1-2; D not resolved. Trimming removed 6 bases from V and 4 bases from J, with 9 bases in between. The CDR3 extends over 11 amino acids. Per germline, CDR1 SQVTM and CDR2 ANQGSEA. For the CDR3, the DNA is TGCAGCGTCGACATCGGCTATGGCTACACCTTC. Translated: CSVDIGYGYTF. Full variable domain (missing parts from reference TRBV29-1 and TRBJ1-2): SAVISQKPSRDICQRGTSLTIQCQVDSQVTMMFWYRQQPGQSLTLIATANQGSEATYESGFVIDKFPISRPNLTFSTLTVSNMSPEDSSIYLCSVDIGYGYTFGSGTRLTVV.

This chain links TRBV18 with TRBJ2-1; 8 nucleotides align to TRBD1. The CDR3 runs 19 residues. The germline gives CDR1 KGHSH, CDR2 LQKENI. V lost 8 bases to trimming and J lost 2 bases; unmatched junction nucleotides: 20. CDR3 amino acids: CASPLGTGGLGWAYNEQFF. The CDR3 region has the DNA TGTGCCAGCCCCTTAGGGACAGGTGGCCTTGGGTGGGCCTACAATGAGCAGTTCTTC.

The genes are TRBV30 and TRBJ2-2; D gene uncertain. CDR1 is GTSNPN and CDR2 is SVGIG in the germline V gene (reference sequence). There are 14 residues in the CDR3. V was shortened by 2 bases and J by 0 bases, with 7 bases between the two germline ends. The CDR3 region is CAWSPGSNTGELFF. CDR3 nucleotide sequence: TGTGCCTGGAGTCCAGGATCGAACACCGGGGAGCTGTTTTTT. Full variable domain (outside the CDR3, taken from reference TRBV30 and TRBJ2-2): SQTIHQWPATLVQPVGSPLSLECTVEGTSNPNLYWYRQAAGRGLQLLFYSVGIGQISSEVPQNLSASRPQDRQFILSSKKLLLSDSGFYLCAWSPGSNTGELFFGEGSRLTVL.

The gene calls are TRBV18 and TRBJ2-7; the match to TRBD2 covers 10 bases. This CDR3 region has 14 residues. Germline V CDR1 and CDR2: KGHSH, LQKENI. The ends lost 4 bases at V and 7 bases at J; junction bases unmatched: 7. In DNA, the CDR3 is TGTGCCAGCTCACAACTAGCGGGACTCGAAGAGCAGTACGTC. Encoded protein: CASSQLAGLEEQYV.

The chain carries TRBV5-1 and TRBJ1-4; D perhaps matches TRBD1 (6 bases). The V gene lost 0 bases and the J gene lost 1 base, with 7 bases spanning the gap. From germline, CDR1 is SGHRS and CDR2 YFSETQ. This CDR3 contains 15 residues. This chain's CDR3 is CASSLEGGTNEKLFF. The DNA of the CDR3 is TGCGCCAGCAGCTTGGAAGGGGGAACTAATGAAAAACTGTTTTTT.

The V gene is TRBV5-1, the J gene TRBJ2-1; 8 bases fit TRBD2. The CDR3 has 16 amino acids. Germline V gene lookup returns CDR1 SGHRS and CDR2 YFSETQ. J lost 2 bases, V lost 3 bases, and 7 bases had no gene match. Written as DNA, the CDR3 is TGCGCCAGCAGCTCCCCAAGCGGGAGTGCCTACAATGAGCAGTTCTTC. Residues: CASSSPSGSAYNEQFF. The complete variable domain, with remaining parts taken from reference TRBV5-1 and TRBJ2-1, reads KAGVTQTPRYLIKTRGQQVTLSCSPISGHRSVSWYQQTPGQGLQFLFEYFSETQRNKGNFPGRFSGRQFSNSRSEMNVSTLELGDSALYLCASSSPSGSAYNEQFFGPGTRLTVL.

The chain employs TRBV7-2 and TRBJ2-5; D is undetermined. The V gene's germline CDR1 is SGHTA and CDR2 FQGNSA. V was clipped by 2 bases and J by 3 bases, with 4 bases between them. The CDR3 totals 12 residues. CDR3 sequence (DNA): TGTGCCAGCAGCTTATATAAAGAGACCCAGTACTTC. It is translated as CASSLYKETQYF.

The table lists this clone with a count of one. This chain connects TRBV19 to TRBJ1-5, with D perhaps matching TRBD1 (5 bases). Trimming removed 9 bases from V and 2 bases from J, with 14 bases in between. In germline, CDR1 is LNHDA, CDR2 SQIVND (reference sequence). CDR3 length: 14 amino acids. CDR3 nucleotides: TGTGCCAGCAAAGGCGACAGACGCAATCAGCCCCAGCATTTT. Translated, it gives CASKGDRRNQPQHF.

Here the CDR3 DNA reads TGCGCCAGCAGCCAAGCGACCGGACTCCCGTCCCATGAGCAGTTCTTC. Translating it yields CASSQATGLPSHEQFF. The chain carries TRBV4-1 and TRBJ2-1, with a tentative D call TRBD2 (5 bases). V gave up 1 base and J gave up 8 bases, with 18 bases separating them. Germline values: CDR1 MGHRA, CDR2 YSYEKL. The CDR3 length is 16 residues.

V and J are TRBV3-1 (or the pseudogene TRBV3-2) and TRBJ2-1; D not resolved. The CDR3 is made up of 12 amino acids. CDR1 and CDR2 from the germline V gene are LGHDT and YNNKEL (reference sequence). V lost 1 base and J 9 bases, leaving 7 bases between the germline ends. CDR3 sequence reads: CASSQVPSEQFF. The CDR3 DNA sequence: TGTGCCAGCAGCCAAGTCCCCAGTGAGCAGTTCTTC.

The chain recombines TRBV3-1 (or the pseudogene TRBV3-2) with TRBJ1-6, with TRBD1 matching 7 bases. This CDR3 comprises 15 residues. Germline loops: CDR1 LGHDT, CDR2 YNNKEL (reference sequence). The trim removed 0 bases at V and 7 bases at J, leaving 3 bases unmatched. CDR3 in amino acids: CASSQDPGQNSPLHF. CDR3 DNA: TGTGCCAGCAGCCAAGATCCGGGACAGAATTCACCCCTCCACTTT.

The V and J genes are TRBV7-2 and TRBJ1-1; D might be TRBD1 (6 bases). The V gene's germline CDR1 is SGHTA and CDR2 FQGNSA. The length of the CDR3 is 14 residues. V was pared by 2 bases and J by 7 bases, with 14 bases between. CDR3 sequence (DNA): TGTGCCAGCAGCTTACCCTCAGGGGTCGGTGAAGCTTTCTTT. Protein product: CASSLPSGVGEAFF. The variable domain in full, completed from reference TRBV7-2 and TRBJ1-1, reads GAGVSQSPSNKVTEKGKDVELRCDPISGHTALYWYRQSLGQGLEFLIYFQGNSAPDKSGLPSDRFSAERTGGSVSTLTIQRTQQEDSAVYLCASSLPSGVGEAFFGQGTRLTVV.

This chain connects TRBV3-1 (or the pseudogene TRBV3-2) to TRBJ2-2; no definite D call. The CDR3 is made up of 12 amino acids. V dropped 6 bases and J dropped 4 bases, with 6 bases sitting between them. Germline CDR1 LGHDT, CDR2 YNNKEL (reference sequence). The CDR3 nucleotides are TGTGCCAGCAGAGCCCCCACCGGGGAGCTGTTTTTT. This translates into CASRAPTGELFF.

This rearrangement joins TRBV11-2 to TRBJ2-7; TRBD2 agrees at 11 bases. Losses at the gene ends were 1 base for V and 3 bases for J; bases not matched to a gene: 2. Germline loops: CDR1 SGHAT, CDR2 FQNNGV. The CDR3 covers 15 residues. The CDR3 sequence: CASSLALAGGYEQYV. The CDR3 DNA reads as TGTGCCAGCAGCTTAGCCCTAGCGGGAGGCTACGAGCAGTACGTC.